Listed below are T cell receptor beta chains from one sample, sequenced in a study of shared clonotypes between healthy human individuals. TCRdb keeps only in-frame clones here, not all; method: immunoSEQ multiplex PCR. In the table there are about 700,000 clones, around 92% of which are singletons. Sequenced material: naive CD8+ T cells sorted from blood. The receptor set was obtained from a man aged 25 to 40 in good health. Both conserved end residues are part of each CDR3. D genes are given only for firm matches. For some rows the clone size is stated as once, few or many, or as a class when expanded; others skip it.

>once|TRBV6-1|TRBD1|TRBJ2-3
TGTGCCAGCAGTGAACGTCGGGGCAGGGGGTTGACAGATACGCAGTATTTT
CASSERRGRGLTDTQYF
>-|TRBV9|-|TRBJ2-7
TGTGCCAGCAGCCAGAATAACTACGAGCAGTACTTC
CASSQNNYEQYF
>-|TRBV14|-|TRBJ2-7
TGTGCCAGCAGCCAAAACCGGGACACTCCTAAGCAGTACTTC
CASSQNRDTPKQYF
>-|TRBV19|-|TRBJ2-7
TGTGCCAGTAGTATACTAACAGGAGACAAACCCTACGAGCAGTACTTC
CASSILTGDKPYEQYF
>-|TRBV9|-|TRBJ2-7
TGTGCCAGCAGCGTAGGTGTCAGTTCCTACGAGCAGTACTTC
CASSVGVSSYEQYF
>-|TRBV25-1|-|TRBJ2-3
TGTGCCAGCAGTGAATACCTTACTCCTGATACGCAGTATTTT
CASSEYLTPDTQYF
>-|TRBV7-8|-|TRBJ1-2
TGTGCCAGTTCGCCGACAGGCGGCATTAACTATGGCTACACCTTC
CASSPTGGINYGYTF
>-|TRBV18|TRBD1|TRBJ2-3
TGTGCCAGCTCCCCAAGGGACAGGGGGGGCACAGATACGCAGTATTTT
CASSPRDRGGTDTQYF
>-|TRBV14|-|TRBJ2-1
TGTGCCAGCAGCCAAACTAGTTTCGATGAGCAGTTCTTC
CASSQTSFDEQFF
>-|TRBV6-5|TRBD2|TRBJ2-2
TGTGCCAGCAGCCCCGGGGGGGCGGTACCCGGGGAGCTGTTTTTT
CASSPGGAVPGELFF
>-|TRBV10-2|-|TRBJ2-3
TGCGCCAGCAGTACCCGGGGGAGGATAACCACAGATACGCAGTATTTT
CASSTRGRITTDTQYF
>once|TRBV28|-|TRBJ1-2
TGTGCCAGCAGTATACAGGGCCACTATGGCTACACCTTC
CASSIQGHYGYTF
>-|TRBV19|TRBD2|TRBJ2-1
TGTGCCAGTAGTATGACTAGCGGACTGGACTCCTACAATGAGCAGTTCTTC
CASSMTSGLDSYNEQFF
>-|TRBV6-5|-|TRBJ2-1
TGTGCCAGCACGACTGCGTCGGGCAACTACAATGAGCAGTTCTTC
CASTTASGNYNEQFF
>-|TRBV7-9|TRBD2|TRBJ2-2
TGTGCCAGCAGCTTAACCGCGGGAGCGCGGGCCGGGGAGCTGTTTTTT
CASSLTAGARAGELFF
>-|TRBV7-9|-|TRBJ1-2
TGTGCCAGCAGCTTACTAGATTGGACAGTGCGATATGGCTACACCTTC
CASSLLDWTVRYGYTF
>-|TRBV4-1|-|TRBJ2-1
TGCGCCAGCAGCCAAGGGGTGCGTCGGGCCAATGAGCAGTTCTTC
CASSQGVRRANEQFF
>-|TRBV7-9|TRBD1|TRBJ1-2
TGTGCCAGCAGCTTAGGCGACGGGACAGCAATCTATGGCTACACCTTC
CASSLGDGTAIYGYTF
>-|TRBV6-1|-|TRBJ1-5
TGTGCCAGCAGCGGCCTCCAAAGCGACAATCAGCCCCAGCATTTT
CASSGLQSDNQPQHF
>-|TRBV11-2|-|TRBJ2-1
TGTGCCAGCAGCCCTCCTGGCGGGGCCCCCTACAATGAGCAGTTCTTC
CASSPPGGAPYNEQFF
>-|TRBV19|-|TRBJ1-1
TGTGCCGTGAGAAGCGTTTCGAGCACTGAAGCTTTCTTT
CAVRSVSSTEAFF
>-|TRBV27|-|TRBJ2-1
TGTGCCAGCAGTTTGACCCGAAACAATGAGCAGTTCTTC
CASSLTRNNEQFF
>-|TRBV27|TRBD2|TRBJ2-2
TGTGCCAGCAAGGGGACTTTAGCGGGAAACCCTCGGGGCACCGGGGAGCTGTTTTTT
CASKGTLAGNPRGTGELFF
>-|TRBV5-8|-|TRBJ2-7
TGTGCCAGCAGCTGGGGAGTGGGGTACGAGCAGTACTTC
CASSWGVGYEQYF
>-|TRBV7-9|-|TRBJ2-1
TGTGCCAGCAGCTTAGCGGCGCCCAATGAGCAGTTCTTC
CASSLAAPNEQFF
>-|TRBV11-2|TRBD2|TRBJ2-1
TGTGCCAGCAGTCTTTATCGACTAGCAAAAAATGAGCAGTTCTTC
CASSLYRLAKNEQFF
>once|TRBV7-3|TRBD1|TRBJ1-5
TGTGCCAGCAGCCCGACAGGGGGCTCCCAGCCCCAGCATTTT
CASSPTGGSQPQHF
>-|TRBV13|-|TRBJ2-7
TGTGCCAGCAGCTCTCCGACTAGAAGCTACGAGCAGTACTTC
CASSSPTRSYEQYF
>-|TRBV7-9|-|TRBJ2-7
TGTGCCAGCAGCTTGTGGGCCTACGAGCAGTACTTC
CASSLWAYEQYF
>-|TRBV15|TRBD1|TRBJ2-3
TGTGCCACCAGCGCAGGGACCCAGGACAGGGCAACAGATACGCAGTATTTT
CATSAGTQDRATDTQYF
>-|TRBV9|-|TRBJ2-3
TGTGCCAGCAGCGTAGCTCTGGCTAGTCAAACGCAGTATTTT
CASSVALASQTQYF
>-|TRBV14|-|TRBJ2-7
TGTGCCAGCAGCCAGGACTCCTACGAGCAGTACTTC
CASSQDSYEQYF
>-|TRBV6-1|TRBD2|TRBJ2-1
TGTGCCAGCAGCTCTAGCGGGAGCTCCTACAATGAGCAGTTCTTC
CASSSSGSSYNEQFF
>-|TRBV11-2|-|TRBJ2-7
TGTGCCAGCAGCTTAGGTCCGCACCCCTACGAGCAGTACTTC
CASSLGPHPYEQYF
>-|TRBV18|TRBD2|TRBJ2-4
TGTGCCAGCTCACCTCCACTAGCGGGGATAAACATTCAGTACTTC
CASSPPLAGINIQYF
>-|TRBV5-4|-|TRBJ2-1
TGTGCCAGCAGCTTAACGGGAAATGAGCAGTTCTTC
CASSLTGNEQFF
>-|TRBV4-2|-|TRBJ2-7
TGTGCCAGCAGCCAAGAAAATGACGGGCAGTACTTC
CASSQENDGQYF